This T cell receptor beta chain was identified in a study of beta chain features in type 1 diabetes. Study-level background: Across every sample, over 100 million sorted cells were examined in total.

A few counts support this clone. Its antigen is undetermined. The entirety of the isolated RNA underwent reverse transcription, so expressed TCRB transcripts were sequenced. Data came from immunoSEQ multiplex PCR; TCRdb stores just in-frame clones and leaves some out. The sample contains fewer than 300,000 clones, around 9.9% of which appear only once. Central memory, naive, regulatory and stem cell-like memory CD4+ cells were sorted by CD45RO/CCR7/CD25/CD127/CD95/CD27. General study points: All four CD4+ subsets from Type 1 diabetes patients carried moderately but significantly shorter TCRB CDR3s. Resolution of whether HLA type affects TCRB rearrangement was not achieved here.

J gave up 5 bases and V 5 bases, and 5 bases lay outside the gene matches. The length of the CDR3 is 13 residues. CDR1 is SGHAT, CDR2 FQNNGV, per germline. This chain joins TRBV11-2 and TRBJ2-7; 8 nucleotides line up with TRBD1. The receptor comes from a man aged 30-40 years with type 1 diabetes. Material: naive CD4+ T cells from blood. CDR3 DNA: TGTGCCAGCAGCAGGACAGGGTACGACGAGCAGTACTTC. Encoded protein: CASSRTGYDEQYF.